The rows below give T cell receptor beta chains drawn from one sample of a study of T-cell memory formation after mild COVID-19. TCRdb re-called the 5' RACE reads with MiXCR, one entry per CDR3 protein. The table lists hundreds of thousands of distinct CDR3 sequences, around a fifth of them singletons, with around 20% in the top ten. Sequencing was performed on PBMCs or a T cell subset sorted from them (not recorded which). These receptors came from a man aged 18-30 years who had mild COVID-19 (a few samples of this study predate the infection). Cell type and time point are not known. Both conserved end residues are part of each CDR3. D genes are given only for firm matches. Clone size is given for some rows only: seen once, a few or many times, or a class if the clone is expanded.

V gene,clone size,D gene,J gene,CDR3 DNA,CDR3 protein
TRBV5-5,few,NA,TRBJ2-3,TGTGCCAGCAGCCCGAGGACCGGAGGGGGCAGCACAGATACGCAGTATTTT,CASSPRTGGGSTDTQYF
TRBV5-1,NA,NA,TRBJ1-2,TGCGCCAGCAGCCCCCAAGGGTCGGAGTACTATGGCTACACCTTC,CASSPQGSEYYGYTF
TRBV10-3,NA,NA,TRBJ2-7,TGTGCCATCAGTGAACCGGGTGCAGGAGCGACTTACGAGCAGTACTTC,CAISEPGAGATYEQYF
TRBV7-6,NA,NA,TRBJ2-7,TGTGCCAGCAGCTTAGCGGAGACAGGTCGCTACGAGCAGTACTTC,CASSLAETGRYEQYF
TRBV10-3,few,NA,TRBJ2-7,TGTGCCATCAGTGACGGGGCAGGGCAGTACTTC,CAISDGAGQYF
TRBV28,once,NA,TRBJ2-1,TGTGCCAGCAGTAATCGGGGACGGGTCAATGAGCAGTTCTTC,CASSNRGRVNEQFF
TRBV15,NA,NA,TRBJ2-3,TGTGCCACCAGCAGAGCACCCTCGGGCCAGTTAGATACGCAGTATTTT,CATSRAPSGQLDTQYF
TRBV7-2,few,NA,TRBJ2-1,TGTGCCAGCAGCTTCAGTTACGGCAATGAGCAGTTCTTC,CASSFSYGNEQFF
TRBV7-8,NA,NA,TRBJ1-5,TGTGCCAGCAGCTTAGCGTCCCGGGGGAAACAGCCCCAGCATTTT,CASSLASRGKQPQHF
TRBV20-1,few,NA,TRBJ1-1,TGCAGTGCTAGTTGGCCCGTCCAAAACACTGAAGCTTTCTTT,CSASWPVQNTEAFF
TRBV20-1,many,TRBD1,TRBJ2-7,TGCAGTGCTAGAGATCCGGGACAGCTCCACGAGCAGTACTTC,CSARDPGQLHEQYF
TRBV6-2/TRBV6-3,few,NA,TRBJ2-2,TGTGCCAGCAGTCGGGACCTCGGGGAGCTGTTTTTT,CASSRDLGELFF
TRBV20-1,NA,TRBD2,TRBJ2-4,TGCAGTGGCGGGGGGCGCGAAGCCAAAAACATTCAGTACTTC,CSGGGREAKNIQYF
TRBV6-5,NA,TRBD1,TRBJ2-1,TGTGCCAGCAGGATGGACAGGGGGGGTTTCAATGAGCAGTTCTTC,CASRMDRGGFNEQFF
TRBV6-4,few,TRBD2,TRBJ2-3,TGTGCCAGCAGTGACGGGGCGGGGGGACCCGGAGATACGCAGTATTTT,CASSDGAGGPGDTQYF
TRBV27,NA,TRBD2,TRBJ2-3,TGTGCCAGCAGTTTATTAGCGGGGGGCCCTCCAGATACGCAGTATTTT,CASSLLAGGPPDTQYF
TRBV7-9,NA,TRBD2,TRBJ2-4,TGTGCCAGCAGCACCGGGACTAGCGGGGGGGCAAGAAACATTCAGTACTTC,CASSTGTSGGARNIQYF
TRBV5-1,NA,NA,TRBJ1-2,TGCGCCAGCAGCTTAACGACAGCCTATGGCTACACCTTC,CASSLTTAYGYTF
TRBV4-1,few,NA,TRBJ2-5,TGCGCCAGCAGCCTGACGGGGTGGAAAGAGACCCAGTACTTC,CASSLTGWKETQYF
TRBV5-6,NA,NA,TRBJ2-3,TGTGCCAGCAGCTTGGAGTGGAATACGCAGTATTTT,CASSLEWNTQYF
TRBV3-1,few,NA,TRBJ2-1,TGTGCCAGCAGCCTCCTGTTGGGGGGAGGTACTTACAATGAGCAGTTCTTC,CASSLLLGGGTYNEQFF
TRBV4-3,NA,NA,TRBJ2-7,TGCGCCAGCAGCCAAGTTAGGGGGGCCCTCTACGAGCAGTACTTC,CASSQVRGALYEQYF
TRBV7-6,NA,TRBD1,TRBJ2-5,TGTGCCAGCAGCTTAGGAGGGACAGGGGGCATGGAGACCCAGTACTTC,CASSLGGTGGMETQYF
TRBV7-6,few,TRBD2,TRBJ2-1,TGTGCCAGCAGCTACGGGGGGAGCTCCTACAATGAGCAGTTCTTC,CASSYGGSSYNEQFF
TRBV6-6,once,TRBD2,TRBJ2-3,TGTGCCAGCAGCCTACCTGCGAGGCGGGGGGAAGATACGCAGTATTTT,CASSLPARRGEDTQYF
TRBV7-3,few,TRBD2,TRBJ2-3,TGTGCCAGCAGCTTAACAGCGGGGGGTTTAGATACGCAGTATTTT,CASSLTAGGLDTQYF
TRBV29-1,many,NA,TRBJ1-2,TGCAGCGTAGGGCAGAACTATGGCTACACCTTC,CSVGQNYGYTF
TRBV7-8,NA,NA,TRBJ2-1,TGTGCCAGCAGCTATCAACTAGGACGGTCCCACAATGAGCAGTTCTTC,CASSYQLGRSHNEQFF
TRBV6-5,NA,TRBD2,TRBJ2-3,TGTGCCAGCAGTTACTTACTAGCGGGGGTTCCTAGCACAGATACGCAGTATTTT,CASSYLLAGVPSTDTQYF
TRBV5-1,NA,NA,TRBJ1-2,TGCGCCAGCAGCTTGAGTGGGCCGTTAAGGGGCTACACCTTC,CASSLSGPLRGYTF
TRBV7-2,NA,TRBD1,TRBJ1-5,TGTGCCAGCACCTTAACCGGACAGGGAGTTCAGCCCCAGCATTTT,CASTLTGQGVQPQHF
TRBV7-2,NA,NA,TRBJ2-5,TGTGCCAGCAGCTTTACCTACAGGGTCCAAGAGACCCAGTACTTC,CASSFTYRVQETQYF
TRBV7-9,many,TRBD1,TRBJ2-7,TGTGCCAGCAGCCGGACAGGGCCTACCTACGAGCAGTACTTC,CASSRTGPTYEQYF
TRBV29-1,NA,NA,TRBJ1-2,TGCAGCGCCGTGGGGGCGGAAGGCTACACCTTC,CSAVGAEGYTF
TRBV7-8,NA,NA,TRBJ1-4,TGTGCCAGCAGCCGCATCCTCGGAGAAAAACTGTTTTTT,CASSRILGEKLFF
TRBV5-1,few,NA,TRBJ1-3,TGCGCCAGCAGCCCCCTGGGGGCTTCTGGAAACACCATATATTTT,CASSPLGASGNTIYF
TRBV7-2,few,NA,TRBJ2-1,TGTGCCAGCAGCGCCGCCGGGACTCTGCCTGAGCAGTTCTTC,CASSAAGTLPEQFF
TRBV4-3,many,NA,TRBJ2-3,TGCGCCAGCAGCCAAGATTACAGGGGAGGGGATACGCAGTATTTT,CASSQDYRGGDTQYF
TRBV6-6,NA,NA,TRBJ2-3,TGTGCCAGCAGTTATTACGGGGGCACAGATACGCAGTATTTT,CASSYYGGTDTQYF
TRBV7-8,NA,TRBD2,TRBJ2-5,TGTGCCAGCAGCTCTAGCTTAGCGGGGGGGCCTCGGGAGACCCAGTACTTC,CASSSSLAGGPRETQYF
TRBV28,NA,NA,TRBJ2-5,TGTGCCAGCAGTTTATGGACAGGCCCCGAAGAGACCCAGTACTTC,CASSLWTGPEETQYF
TRBV27,NA,TRBD1,TRBJ2-3,TGTGCCAGCAGCAACACTGGACAGGGCGATGGGCAGTATTTT,CASSNTGQGDGQYF
TRBV11-2,NA,NA,TRBJ2-5,TGTGCCAGCAGCTGGACTCGGGTCCGGGAGACCCAGTACTTC,CASSWTRVRETQYF
TRBV7-9,many,TRBD1,TRBJ2-1,TGTGCCAGCAGTCATACAGGGGATGAGCAGTTCTTC,CASSHTGDEQFF
TRBV27,NA,TRBD1,TRBJ2-1,TGTGCCAGCAGCCCACAGGGGGCCGGCTCCTACAATGAGCAGTTCTTC,CASSPQGAGSYNEQFF
TRBV3-1,NA,NA,TRBJ1-1,TGTGCCAGCAGCCAAGGACCAAGCAGTGTTACTTTCTTT,CASSQGPSSVTFF
TRBV6-2/TRBV6-3,NA,NA,TRBJ1-5,TGTGCCAGCAGAGACAGTAGCAATCAGCCCCAGCATTTT,CASRDSSNQPQHF
TRBV4-1,NA,NA,TRBJ1-1,TGCGCCAGCAGCCAAGTTGGCGCAGAAGCTTTCTTT,CASSQVGAEAFF
TRBV30,NA,NA,TRBJ2-6,TGTGCCTGGAGTGTCACCTCTGGGGCCAACGTCCTGACTTTC,CAWSVTSGANVLTF
TRBV29-1,few,NA,TRBJ2-2,TGCAGCGTTGTTCCAAGTGAGAACACCGGGGAGCTGTTTTTT,CSVVPSENTGELFF
TRBV6-5,few,TRBD1,TRBJ2-5,TGTGCCAGCAGGTCAGGGGGAGAGACCCAGTACTTC,CASRSGGETQYF
TRBV7-8,NA,NA,TRBJ2-3,TGTGCCAGCAGCTTAGTCCCCCGCACAGATACGCAGTATTTT,CASSLVPRTDTQYF
TRBV4-3,many,NA,TRBJ2-7,TGCGCCAGCAGCCAAGAGGTACCAGGGCCGGCCTACGAGCAGTACTTC,CASSQEVPGPAYEQYF
TRBV4-3,many,TRBD1,TRBJ2-2,TGCGCCAGCAGCCTAGGGACAGGAGATAACACCGGGGAGCTGTTTTTT,CASSLGTGDNTGELFF
TRBV6-2/TRBV6-3,few,NA,TRBJ2-5,TGTGCCAGCAGGGGATGGGGGACGGAGGGCAGGACCCAGTACTTC,CASRGWGTEGRTQYF
TRBV7-9,NA,NA,TRBJ1-1,TGTGCCAGCAGCTTTGGTAGGGGTGCGACTGAAGCTTTCTTT,CASSFGRGATEAFF
TRBV7-8,NA,TRBD1,TRBJ1-5,TGTGCCAGCAGTTCAGAAACAGGGGTAGCAAATCAGCCCCAGCATTTT,CASSSETGVANQPQHF
TRBV29-1,NA,NA,TRBJ1-1,TGCAGCGTTGAAACCGGAGTCGCAAGGAACACTGAAGCTTTCTTT,CSVETGVARNTEAFF
TRBV9,NA,NA,TRBJ2-1,TGTGCCAGCAGCGTAGCTAACAGGCCCTCCTACAATGAGCAGTTCTTC,CASSVANRPSYNEQFF